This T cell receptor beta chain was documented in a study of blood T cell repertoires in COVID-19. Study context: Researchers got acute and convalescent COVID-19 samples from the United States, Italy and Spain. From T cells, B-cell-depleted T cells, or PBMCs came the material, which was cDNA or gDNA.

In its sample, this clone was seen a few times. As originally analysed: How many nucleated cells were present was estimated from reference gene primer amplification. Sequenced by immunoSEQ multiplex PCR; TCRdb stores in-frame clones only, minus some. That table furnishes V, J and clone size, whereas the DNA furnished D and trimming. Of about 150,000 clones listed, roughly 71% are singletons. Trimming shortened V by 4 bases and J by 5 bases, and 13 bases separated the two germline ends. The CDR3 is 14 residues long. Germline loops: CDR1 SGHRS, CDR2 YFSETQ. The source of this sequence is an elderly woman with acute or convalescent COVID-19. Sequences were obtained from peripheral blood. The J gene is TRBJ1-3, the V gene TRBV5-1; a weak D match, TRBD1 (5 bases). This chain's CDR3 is CASSQAGPRNTIYF. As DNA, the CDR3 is TGCGCCAGCAGCCAGGCGGGACCGAGAAACACCATATATTTT.